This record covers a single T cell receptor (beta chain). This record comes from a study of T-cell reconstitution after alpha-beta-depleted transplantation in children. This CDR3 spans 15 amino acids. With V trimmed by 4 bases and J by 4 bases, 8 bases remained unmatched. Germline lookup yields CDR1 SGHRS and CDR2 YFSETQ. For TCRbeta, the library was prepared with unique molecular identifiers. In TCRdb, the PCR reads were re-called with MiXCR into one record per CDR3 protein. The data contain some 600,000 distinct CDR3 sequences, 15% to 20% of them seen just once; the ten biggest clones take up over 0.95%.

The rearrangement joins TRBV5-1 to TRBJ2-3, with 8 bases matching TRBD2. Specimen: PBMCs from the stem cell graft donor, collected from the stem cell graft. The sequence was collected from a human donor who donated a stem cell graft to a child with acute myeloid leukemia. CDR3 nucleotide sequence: TGCGCCAGCAGCGAACCTAGCGGGCGCCCAGATACGCAGTATTTT. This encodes CASSEPSGRPDTQYF.